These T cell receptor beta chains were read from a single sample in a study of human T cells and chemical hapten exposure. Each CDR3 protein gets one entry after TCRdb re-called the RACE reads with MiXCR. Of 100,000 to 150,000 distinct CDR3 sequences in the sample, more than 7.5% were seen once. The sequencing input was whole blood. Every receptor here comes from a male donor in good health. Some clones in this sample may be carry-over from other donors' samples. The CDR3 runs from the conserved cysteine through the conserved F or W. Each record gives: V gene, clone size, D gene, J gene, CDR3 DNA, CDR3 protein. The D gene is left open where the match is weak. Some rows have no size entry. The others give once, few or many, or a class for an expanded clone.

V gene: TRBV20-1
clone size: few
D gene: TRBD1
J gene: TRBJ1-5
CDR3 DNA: TGCAGTGCTTCCCGAGGACAGGGAAATCAGCCCCAGCATTTT
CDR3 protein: CSASRGQGNQPQHF

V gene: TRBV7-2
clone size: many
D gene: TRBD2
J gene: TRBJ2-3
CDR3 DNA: TGTGCCAGCAGCTTAAATAACCTAGCGGGAGATACGCAGTATTTT
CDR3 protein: CASSLNNLAGDTQYF

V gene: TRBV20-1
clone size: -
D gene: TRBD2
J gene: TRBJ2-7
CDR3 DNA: TGCAGTGCTAGACCAACTAGCGGGGGACCCTACGAGCAGTACTTC
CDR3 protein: CSARPTSGGPYEQYF

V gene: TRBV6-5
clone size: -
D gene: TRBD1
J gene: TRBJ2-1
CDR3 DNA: TGTGCCAGCAGCTCCACAGGGGCGACCCACAATGAGCAGTTCTTC
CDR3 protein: CASSSTGATHNEQFF

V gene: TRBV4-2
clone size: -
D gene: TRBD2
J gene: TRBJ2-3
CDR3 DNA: TGTGCCAGCAGCCAAGATGGGGCGGGAGGGAGCACAGATACGCAGTATTTT
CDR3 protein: CASSQDGAGGSTDTQYF

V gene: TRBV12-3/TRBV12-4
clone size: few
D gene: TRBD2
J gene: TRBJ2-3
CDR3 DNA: TGTGCCAGCAGCGCGGGACTATACTCCACAGATACGCAGTATTTT
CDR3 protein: CASSAGLYSTDTQYF

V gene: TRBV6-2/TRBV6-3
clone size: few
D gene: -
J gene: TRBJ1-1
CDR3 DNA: TGTGCCAGCAGTTACTCCGCAAGCGCTGAAGCTTTCTTT
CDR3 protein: CASSYSASAEAFF

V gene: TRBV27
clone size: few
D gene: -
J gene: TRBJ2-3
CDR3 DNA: TGTGCCAGCAGTTACCCGGGGAGCACAGATACGCAGTATTTT
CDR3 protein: CASSYPGSTDTQYF

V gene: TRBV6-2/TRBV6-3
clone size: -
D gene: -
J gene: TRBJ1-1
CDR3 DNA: TGTGCCAGCAGCACCGGGGGGGAGTGGACTGAAGCTTTCTTT
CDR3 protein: CASSTGGEWTEAFF

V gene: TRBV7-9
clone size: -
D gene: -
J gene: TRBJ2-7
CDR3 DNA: TGTGCCAGCAGCTTAGTTGGGGGTACCGGGTTCTACGAGCAGTACTTC
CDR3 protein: CASSLVGGTGFYEQYF

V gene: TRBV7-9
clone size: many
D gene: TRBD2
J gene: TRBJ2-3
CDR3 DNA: TGTGCCAGCAGCTTACCGGGACTAGCGGCAGATACGCAGTATTTT
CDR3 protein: CASSLPGLAADTQYF

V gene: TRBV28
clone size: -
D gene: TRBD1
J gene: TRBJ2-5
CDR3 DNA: TGTGCCAGCAGTAACAGGGGGCTGGGGGAGACCCAGTACTTC
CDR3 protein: CASSNRGLGETQYF

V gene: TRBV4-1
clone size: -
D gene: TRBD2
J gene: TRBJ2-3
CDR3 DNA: TGCGCCAGCAGCCAAGGGGGTAGCGGGAGTTGGGCAGATACGCAGTATTTT
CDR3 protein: CASSQGGSGSWADTQYF

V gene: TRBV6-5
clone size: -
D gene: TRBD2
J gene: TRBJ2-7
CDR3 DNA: TGTGCCAGCAGTTACTCGGGACTAGCGGGAGTAAAGCCCTACGAGCAGTACTTC
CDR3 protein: CASSYSGLAGVKPYEQYF

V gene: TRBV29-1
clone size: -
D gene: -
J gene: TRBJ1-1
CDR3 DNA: TGCAGCGTTGCACCCCTTGCCACTGAAGCTTTCTTT
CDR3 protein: CSVAPLATEAFF

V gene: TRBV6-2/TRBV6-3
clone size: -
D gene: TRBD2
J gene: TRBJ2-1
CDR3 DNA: TGTGCCAGCAGTTACTCGACTCTAGCGGGGGTTAGCTCCTACAATGAGCAGTTCTTC
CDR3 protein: CASSYSTLAGVSSYNEQFF

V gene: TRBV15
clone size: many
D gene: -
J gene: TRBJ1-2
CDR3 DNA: TGTGCCACCAGCAGACCAACAGTTACAGGGATAGGCGGCTACACCTTC
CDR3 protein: CATSRPTVTGIGGYTF

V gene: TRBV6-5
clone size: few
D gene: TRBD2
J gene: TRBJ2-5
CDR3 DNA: TGTGCCAGCAGTTTTCGCGGACTAGCGGCGAGCCAAGAGACCCAGTACTTC
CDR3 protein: CASSFRGLAASQETQYF

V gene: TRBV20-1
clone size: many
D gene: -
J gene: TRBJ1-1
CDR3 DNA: TGCAGTGCTAGAGATTTCCGGGTTGGGGCGCCCGGGCTAGATAGGAACACTGAAGCTTTCTTT
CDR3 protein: CSARDFRVGAPGLDRNTEAFF

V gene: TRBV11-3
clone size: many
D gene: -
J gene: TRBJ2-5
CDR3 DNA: TGTGCCAGCAGCAACAGGGAATCGGAGACCCAGTACTTC
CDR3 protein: CASSNRESETQYF

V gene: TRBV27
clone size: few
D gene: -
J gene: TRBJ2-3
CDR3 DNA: TGTGCCATCCGTAGCACAGATACGCAGTATTTT
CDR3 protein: CAIRSTDTQYF

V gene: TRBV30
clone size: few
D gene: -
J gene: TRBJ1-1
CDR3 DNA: TGTGCCTGGACAGGAATCCGGGGCACTGAAGCTTTCTTT
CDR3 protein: CAWTGIRGTEAFF

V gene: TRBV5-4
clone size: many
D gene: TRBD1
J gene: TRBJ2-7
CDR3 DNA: TGTGCCAGCAGCGCCGGACAGGGTGGCTACGAGCAGTACTTC
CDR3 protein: CASSAGQGGYEQYF

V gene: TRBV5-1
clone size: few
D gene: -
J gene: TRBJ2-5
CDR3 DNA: TGCGCCAGCACGACCACCCGAGAGACCCAGTACTTC
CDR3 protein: CASTTTRETQYF

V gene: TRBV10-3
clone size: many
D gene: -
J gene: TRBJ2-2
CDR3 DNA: TGTGCCATCAGTGTCAGTAAGGACACCGGGGAGCTGTTTTTT
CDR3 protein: CAISVSKDTGELFF

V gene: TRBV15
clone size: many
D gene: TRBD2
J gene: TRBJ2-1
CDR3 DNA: TGTGCCACCAGCAGAGATATGCCTAGCGGGAGCGATGAGCAGTTCTTC
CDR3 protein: CATSRDMPSGSDEQFF

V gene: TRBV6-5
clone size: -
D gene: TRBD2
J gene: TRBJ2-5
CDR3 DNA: TGTGCCAGCAGTTCCACCGGGACTAGAAAGACCCAGTACTTC
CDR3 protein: CASSSTGTRKTQYF

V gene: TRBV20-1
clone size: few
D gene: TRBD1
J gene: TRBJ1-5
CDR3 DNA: TGCAGTGCTAGAAGGGCAGGGGGCCTTCAGCCCCAGCATTTT
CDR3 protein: CSARRAGGLQPQHF

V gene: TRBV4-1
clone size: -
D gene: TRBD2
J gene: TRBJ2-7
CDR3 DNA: TGCGCCAGCAGCCAAGGGCTAGCGGGGGCCTACGAGCAGTACTTC
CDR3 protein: CASSQGLAGAYEQYF

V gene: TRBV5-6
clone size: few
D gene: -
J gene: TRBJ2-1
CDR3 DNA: TGTGCCAGCAGCACCCCAGGGTCTTTGAATGAGCAGTTCTTC
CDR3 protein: CASSTPGSLNEQFF

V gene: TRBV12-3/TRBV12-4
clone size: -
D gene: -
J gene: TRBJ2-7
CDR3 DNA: TGTGCCAGCAGCCGGGACGGTCACTACGAGCAGTACTTC
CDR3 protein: CASSRDGHYEQYF

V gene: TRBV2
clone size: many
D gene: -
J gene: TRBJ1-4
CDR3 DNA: TGTGCCAACACGGCCGTTGCAACTAATGAAAAACTGTTTTTT
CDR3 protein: CANTAVATNEKLFF

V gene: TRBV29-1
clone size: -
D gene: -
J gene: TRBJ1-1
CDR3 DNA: TGCAGCGTCCATACTGACAGGTTCAACACTGAAGCTTTCTTT
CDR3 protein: CSVHTDRFNTEAFF

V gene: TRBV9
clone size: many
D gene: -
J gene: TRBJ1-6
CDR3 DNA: TGTGCCAGCAGCGTCTGGGGAGGGTGGAATTCACCCCTCCACTTT
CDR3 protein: CASSVWGGWNSPLHF

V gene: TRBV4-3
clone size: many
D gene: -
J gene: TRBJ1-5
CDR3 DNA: TGCGCCAGCAGCCAAGCCGTAGGTAGCAATCAGCCCCAGCATTTT
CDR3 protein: CASSQAVGSNQPQHF

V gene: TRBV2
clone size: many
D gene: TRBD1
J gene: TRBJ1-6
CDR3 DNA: TGTGCCAGCAGTGATGGGACAGGTGCCTCACCCCTCCACTTT
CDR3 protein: CASSDGTGASPLHF

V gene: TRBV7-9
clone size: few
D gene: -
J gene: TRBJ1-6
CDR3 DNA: TGTGCCAGCAGCATAGGCGGGGAAAATAATTCACCCCTCCACTTT
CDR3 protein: CASSIGGENNSPLHF

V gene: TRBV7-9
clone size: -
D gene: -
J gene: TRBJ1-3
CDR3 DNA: TGTGCCAGCAGCTTACGGGGTGTAGATGGAAACACCATATATTTT
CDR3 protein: CASSLRGVDGNTIYF

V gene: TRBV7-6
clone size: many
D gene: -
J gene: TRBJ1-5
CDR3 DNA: TGTGCCAGCAGCTTAGGGGGAGGGCTCAATCAGCCCCAGCATTTT
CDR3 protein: CASSLGGGLNQPQHF

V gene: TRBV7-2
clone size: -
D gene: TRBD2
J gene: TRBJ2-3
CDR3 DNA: TGTGCCAGCAGCTTAATGGGCCTCGGTCTAGCGGGGGGGAGAACAGATACGCAGTATTTT
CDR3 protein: CASSLMGLGLAGGRTDTQYF

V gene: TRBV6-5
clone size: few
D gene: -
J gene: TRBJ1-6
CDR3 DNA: TGTGCCAGCAAATACAGTAGCGGGCAGGGTCGTTCACCCCTCCACTTT
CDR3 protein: CASKYSSGQGRSPLHF

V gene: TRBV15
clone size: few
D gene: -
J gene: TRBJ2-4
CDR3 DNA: TGTGCCACCAGCAGAGCGGGGGACAGTTCCATTCAGTACTTC
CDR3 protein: CATSRAGDSSIQYF

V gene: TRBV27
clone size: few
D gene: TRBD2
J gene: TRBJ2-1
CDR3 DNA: TGTGCCAGCAGTTTAGGCGCGGGGGGGGGGTCCTACAATGAGCAGTTCTTC
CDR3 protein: CASSLGAGGGSYNEQFF

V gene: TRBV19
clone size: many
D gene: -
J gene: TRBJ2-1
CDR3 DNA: TGTGCCAGTAGTATAGCCGCCTTGGGCGGCAATGAGCAGTTCTTC
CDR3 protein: CASSIAALGGNEQFF

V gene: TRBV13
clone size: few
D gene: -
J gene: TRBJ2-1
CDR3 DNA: TGTGCCAGCAGCTCTCGCGAGGACAATGAGCAGTTCTTC
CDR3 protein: CASSSREDNEQFF

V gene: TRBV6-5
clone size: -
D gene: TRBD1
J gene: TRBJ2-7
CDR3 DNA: TGTGCCAGCAGTTACTCGATCAGGGGGAACGAGCAGTACTTC
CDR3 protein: CASSYSIRGNEQYF

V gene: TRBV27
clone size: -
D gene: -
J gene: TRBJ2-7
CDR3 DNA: TGTGTCAGCAGTTTATACCATGACTACGAGCAGTACTTC
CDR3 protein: CVSSLYHDYEQYF

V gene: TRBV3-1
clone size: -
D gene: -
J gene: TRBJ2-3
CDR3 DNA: TGTGCCAGCAGCCAAGACGCGGGGGCGGCAGATACGCAGTATTTT
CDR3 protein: CASSQDAGAADTQYF

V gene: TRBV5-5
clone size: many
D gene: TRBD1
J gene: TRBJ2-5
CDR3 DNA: TGTGCCAGCAGCCCCCGACAGGGTCTTTCCAACCAAGAGACCCAGTACTTC
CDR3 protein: CASSPRQGLSNQETQYF

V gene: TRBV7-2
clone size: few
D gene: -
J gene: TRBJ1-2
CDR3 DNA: TGTGCCAGCAGCTTAGCCCCCTACTTCGATGGCTACACCTTC
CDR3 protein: CASSLAPYFDGYTF

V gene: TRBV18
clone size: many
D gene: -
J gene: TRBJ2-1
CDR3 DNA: TGTGCCAGCTCACAACGGACTGTCGTTCCAGGGGAGCAGTTCTTC
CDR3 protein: CASSQRTVVPGEQFF

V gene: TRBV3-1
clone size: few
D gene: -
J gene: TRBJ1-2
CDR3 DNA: TGTGCCAGCAGCCAAGCGGTAGACTACTATGGCTACACCTTC
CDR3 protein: CASSQAVDYYGYTF

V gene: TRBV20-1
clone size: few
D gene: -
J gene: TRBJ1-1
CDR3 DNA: TGCAGTGCCACGATGGGAGGGTACGCGACTGAAGCTTTCTTT
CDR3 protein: CSATMGGYATEAFF